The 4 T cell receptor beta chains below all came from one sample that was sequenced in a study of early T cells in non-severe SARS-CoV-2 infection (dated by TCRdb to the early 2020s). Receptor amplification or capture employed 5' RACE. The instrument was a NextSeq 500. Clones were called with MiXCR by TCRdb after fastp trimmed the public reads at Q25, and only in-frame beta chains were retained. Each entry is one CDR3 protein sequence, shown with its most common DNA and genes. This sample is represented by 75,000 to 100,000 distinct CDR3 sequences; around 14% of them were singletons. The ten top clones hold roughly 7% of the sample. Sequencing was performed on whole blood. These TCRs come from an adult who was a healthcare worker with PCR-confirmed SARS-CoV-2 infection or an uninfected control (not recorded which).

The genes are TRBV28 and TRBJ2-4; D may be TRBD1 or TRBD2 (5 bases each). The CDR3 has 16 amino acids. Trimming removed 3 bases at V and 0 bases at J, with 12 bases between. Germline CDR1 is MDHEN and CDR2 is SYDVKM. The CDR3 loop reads CASSFPGTEAKNIQYF. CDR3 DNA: TGTGCCAGCAGTTTCCCAGGGACGGAAGCCAAAAACATTCAGTACTTC.

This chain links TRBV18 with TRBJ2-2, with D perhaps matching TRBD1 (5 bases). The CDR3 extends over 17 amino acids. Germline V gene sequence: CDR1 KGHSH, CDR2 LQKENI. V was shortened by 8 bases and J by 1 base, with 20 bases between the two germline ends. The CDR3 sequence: CASQGYLGRENTGELFF. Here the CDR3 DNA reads TGTGCCAGCCAGGGATACTTGGGGCGCGAGAACACCGGGGAGCTGTTTTTT.

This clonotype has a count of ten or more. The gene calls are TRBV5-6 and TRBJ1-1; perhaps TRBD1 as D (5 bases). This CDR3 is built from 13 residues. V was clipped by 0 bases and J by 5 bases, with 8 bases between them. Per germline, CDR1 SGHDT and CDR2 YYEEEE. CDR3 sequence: CASSLGRGTEAFF. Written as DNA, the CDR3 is TGTGCCAGCAGCTTGGGGCGGGGGACTGAAGCTTTCTTT.

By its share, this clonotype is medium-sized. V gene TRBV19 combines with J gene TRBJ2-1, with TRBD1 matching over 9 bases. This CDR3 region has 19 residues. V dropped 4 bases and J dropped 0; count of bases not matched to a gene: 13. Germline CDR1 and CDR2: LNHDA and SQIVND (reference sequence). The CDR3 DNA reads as TGTGCCAGTAGTAACAAGGGACCGGGACAGGGAAGCTCCTACAATGAGCAGTTCTTC. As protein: CASSNKGPGQGSSYNEQFF.